The 5 T cell receptor beta chains below were found in one sample sequenced in a study of cytomegalovirus exposure and HLA in healthy donors. Sequencing used immunoSEQ multiplex PCR; TCRdb keeps in-frame clones, though not all of them. The top ten hold roughly 0.96% of the sample, which has about 310,000 clones, around 90% seen once. Sequencing input: PBMCs. All receptors come from a man aged 30 to 45 in good health and CMV-seronegative.

The chain links TRBV30 to TRBJ1-1; no clear D. CDR1 is GTSNPN, CDR2 SVGIG, per germline (reference sequence). The CDR3 sequence is 14 residues long. V was pared by 1 base and J by 0 bases, with 9 bases between. This chain's CDR3 is CAWSAADMNTEAFF. CDR3 coding DNA: TGTGCCTGGAGTGCTGCAGACATGAACACTGAAGCTTTCTTT.

DNA for the CDR3: TGTGCCAGTAGCCCAAAGACAGTCACGAACACCGGGGAGCTGTTTTTT. Its translation: CASSPKTVTNTGELFF. This chain joins TRBV19 and TRBJ2-2, with D possibly matching TRBD1 (5 bases). The V end lost 6 bases, the J end lost 0 bases, and 14 bases lay between the germline ends. This CDR3 is 16 amino acids long. From germline, CDR1 is LNHDA and CDR2 SQIVND (reference sequence).

J is TRBJ2-2 and V is TRBV25-1; 7 bases agree with TRBD1. Germline assignment: CDR1 MGHDK and CDR2 SYGVNS. V was clipped by 5 bases and J by 0 bases; unmatched bases: 6. CDR3 length: 16 amino acids. The CDR3 nucleotides read TGTGCCAGCAGTAGGACAGGCCTCTCGAACACCGGGGAGCTGTTTTTT. This codes for CASSRTGLSNTGELFF.

V usage is TRBV7-9 and J usage is TRBJ2-7, with a possible D match to TRBD2 (6 bases). Germline V gene data show CDR1 as SEHNR and CDR2 as FQNEAQ (reference sequence). The CDR3 length is 15 residues. The V gene lost 4 bases and the J gene lost 6 bases, with 19 bases spanning the gap. CDR3 DNA: TGTGCCAGCAGCTACCCGGGGCGCGGAGGGTTCGAGCAGTACTTC. As protein: CASSYPGRGGFEQYF.

The rearrangement joins TRBV27 to TRBJ1-5, with D perhaps TRBD1 (5 bases). Trimming removed 2 bases from V and 6 bases from J, with 8 bases in between. This CDR3 contains 13 residues. From germline, CDR1 is MNHEY and CDR2 SMNVEV (reference sequence). CDR3 bases: TGTGCCAGCAGTTTAGACAGCCTTCAGCCCCAGCATTTT. Amino acid sequence: CASSLDSLQPQHF.